The clone carrying this T cell receptor (beta chain) was picked up many times. Documented time point: after trial treatment. Treatment here: LDRT plus nivolumab, ipilimumab, low-dose cyclophosphamide and aspirin (RACIN trial). The donors, trial participants, received nivolumab, ipilimumab, aspirin, low-dose cyclophosphamide and low-dose radiotherapy. Alpha- and beta-chain coverage of first-strand cDNA came from TRAV- and TRBV-specific primers. Amplification, which lasted 20 PCR cycles, used a constant-region primer and V-primer adapter to amplify TCRs. One entry per CDR3 protein, called by TCRdb with MiXCR from the reads. The sample comprises more than 50,000 distinct CDR3 sequences, about 25% of which are singletons, and about 7% rests with the top ten. The data belong to a study of low-dose radiotherapy and immunotherapy resistance in tumors. On the study more broadly: Cohort 1 was given 0.5 Gy fractions every 2 weeks, 6.5 Gy in total. Aspirin 300 mg, taken orally and daily, was given to patients for four cycles from cycle 1 day 1. Every two weeks, the protocol called for intravenous cyclophosphamide at 200 mg/m2. It was given one day before each radiation and immunotherapy administration.

Germline CDR1 is LGHNA and CDR2 is YNFKEQ. V lost 6 bases, J lost 4 bases, and 15 bases lay in between. The CDR3 is made up of 15 amino acids. The sample in question was PBMCs, obtained after low-dose radiotherapy plus immunotherapy. The chain has TRBV4-2 and TRBJ2-2; possible D gene TRBD2, 6 bases. The TCR comes from a male donor with prostate cancer. The CDR3 reads CASSPVTSGTGELFF. In nucleotides, the CDR3 is TGTGCCAGCAGTCCGGTGACTAGTGGCACCGGGGAGCTGTTTTTT.